The 19 T cell receptor beta chains below all came from one sample that was sequenced in a study of blood T cells in healthy people across ages. Sample-barcoded 5' priming and a J-beta primer mix drove a second PCR of about 7 to 12 cycles. Using its own MiXCR run on the 5' RACE reads, TCRdb lists one record per CDR3 protein. The sample yields more than 800,000 distinct CDR3 sequences, 25% to 35% seen once. Source material: blood. The receptor set was obtained from a woman aged 80 or over in good health.

Concerning this clonotype: A read error may explain this, as a much larger clone is one base away. Here the CDR3 reads CATRGDSGTNVLTF. The CDR3 DNA reads as TGTGCCACCAGGGGGGACTCTGGGACCAACGTCCTGACTTTC. The rearrangement links TRBV27 to TRBJ2-6; D may be TRBD1 (7 bases). Germline V lookup: CDR1 MNHEY, CDR2 SMNVEV (reference sequence). The length of the CDR3 is 14 residues.

This clonotype was seen repeatedly, ten times or more. The chain carries TRBV29-1 and TRBJ1-2; no definite D call. Germline-derived CDR1 and CDR2 are SQVTM and ANQGSEA. The CDR3 totals 14 residues. The V end lost 0 bases, the J end lost 4 bases, and 12 bases lay between the germline ends. The CDR3 coding sequence is TGCAGCGTTGAAGATCCGCGTCGGATCTATGGCTACACCTTC. Its translation is CSVEDPRRIYGYTF.

The table lists this clonotype with many counts. J is TRBJ1-1 and V is TRBV20-1, with D possibly TRBD1 on 6 matching bases. The V gene's germline CDR1 is DFQATT and CDR2 SNEGSKA (reference sequence). The germline V and J ends were trimmed by 0 bases and 5 bases, with 13 bases remaining between them. The CDR3 length is 14 residues. CDR3 nucleotides: TGCAGTGCTAGAGATCCAGGGGCTAGTACTGAAGCTTTCTTT. Its translation is CSARDPGASTEAFF.

This clonotype was recorded many times. V gene TRBV6-6 combines with J gene TRBJ2-5; TRBD2 matches at 12 bases. Germline CDR1 MNHNY, CDR2 SVGAGI (reference sequence). The CDR3 covers 16 residues. After removal of 4 bases from V and 1 base from J, the junction contained 4 bases not matched to a gene. The CDR3 region is CASSWASGGAQETQYF. CDR3 bases: TGTGCCAGCAGTTGGGCTAGCGGGGGGGCCCAAGAGACCCAGTACTTC.

This clonotype showed up many times. This chain connects TRBV11-2 to TRBJ2-5; D gene uncertain. Germline V lookup: CDR1 SGHAT, CDR2 FQNNGV. CDR3 size: 11 residues. V gave up 5 bases and J gave up 5 bases, with 6 bases separating them. In DNA form, the CDR3 reads TGTGCCAGCAGCCCGTCGGAGACCCAGTACTTC. It specifies CASSPSETQYF.

The gene calls are TRBV9 and TRBJ2-1; possible D gene TRBD1, 6 bases. The end of the DNA aligns better with TRBJ2-7, so the J call may be wrong. Germline CDR1 SGDLS, CDR2 YYNGEE. The CDR3 has 15 residues. Here the CDR3 reads CASSLSRDNYNEQYF. CDR3 bases: TGTGCCAGCAGCCTTAGCCGGGACAACTACAATGAGCAGTACTTC.

This clonotype was counted ten times or more. The chain is built from TRBV20-1 and TRBJ2-5; D not resolved. V was shortened by 5 bases and J by 5 bases, with 21 bases between the two germline ends. This CDR3 region has 15 residues. Germline CDR1 reads DFQATT; CDR2 reads SNEGSKA (reference sequence). The CDR3 nucleotides read TGCAGTGCTGACCACCCATCGGACCGCCGGGAGACCCAGTACTTC. It is translated as CSADHPSDRRETQYF.

The rearrangement links TRBV25-1 to TRBJ2-1; perhaps TRBD2 as D (5 bases). This CDR3 region has 18 residues. V lost 1 base to trimming and J lost 6 bases, with 22 bases between them. The germline V gene has CDR1 MGHDK and CDR2 SYGVNS. CDR3 protein: CASSESTRYGIRVNEQFF. CDR3 DNA: TGTGCCAGCAGTGAATCTACCCGTTACGGGATTAGGGTCAATGAGCAGTTCTTC.

This clonotype occurred many times. V and J are TRBV7-2 and TRBJ1-2; D is uncertain. Between the trimmed V and J ends, which lost 4 bases and 4 bases, there was a span of 16 bases. CDR1 and CDR2 (germline): SGHTA, FQGNSA. The CDR3 is made up of 15 amino acids. CDR3 coding DNA: TGTGCCAGCAGCTCGCCCACGGGTCGAATCTATGGCTACACCTTC. This sequence encodes CASSSPTGRIYGYTF.

The rearrangement uses TRBV12-3 or TRBV12-4 and TRBJ2-3; D perhaps matches TRBD2 (5 bases). V lost 7 bases to trimming and J lost 11 bases, with 25 bases between them. CDR3 length: 15 residues. CDR3 sequence: CASTYWKAGGDVQYF. CDR3 DNA sequence: TGTGCCAGCACCTACTGGAAGGCTGGAGGAGATGTGCAGTATTTT.

The table lists this clonotype with a few counts. The CDR3 loop is CASSFPGRNTQYF. CDR3 DNA: TGTGCCAGCAGCTTTCCGGGCAGGAATACGCAGTATTTT. The rearrangement links TRBV5-4 to TRBJ2-3; D remains unclear. CDR3 length: 13 residues. V was clipped by 2 bases and J by 7 bases, with 11 bases between them. Germline values: CDR1 SGHNT, CDR2 YYREEE (reference sequence).

Worth noting for this clonotype: One base away lies a much larger clone, so this may be a sequencing read error. The rearrangement uses TRBV12-3 or TRBV12-4 and TRBJ2-3; 9 positions agree with TRBD2. V was pared by 3 bases and J by 4 bases, with 5 bases of the junction left unmatched. The CDR3 loop spans 15 amino acids. The CDR3 loop is CASSFQRGDADTQYF. As DNA, the CDR3 is TGTGCCAGCAGTTTTCAGCGGGGGGACGCAGATACGCAGTATTTT.

The J gene is TRBJ2-6, the V gene TRBV10-3; possibly TRBD2 for D (5 bases). This CDR3 region has 13 residues. V was trimmed by 9 bases and J by 18 bases, leaving 24 bases between them. Germline V gene data show CDR1 as ENHRY and CDR2 as SYGVKD. CDR3 amino acids: CAIPSGLANARTF. The CDR3 region has the DNA TGTGCCATACCTTCGGGCCTAGCCAACGCCCGGACTTTC.

The chain combines TRBV20-1 with TRBJ1-5, with 10 bases lining up with TRBD1. CDR3 size: 15 residues. With 4 bases clipped from V and 5 bases from J, the junction kept 8 bases outside the gene matches. Germline CDR1 reads DFQATT; CDR2 reads SNEGSKA (reference sequence). The CDR3 loop is CSAMHGTGVHQPQHF. In DNA form, the CDR3 reads TGCAGTGCTATGCACGGGACAGGGGTCCATCAGCCCCAGCATTTT.

The V gene is TRBV7-8, the J gene TRBJ1-5, with 7 bases identical to TRBD1. Germline V gene data show CDR1 as SGHVS and CDR2 as FQNEAQ. Trimming removed 1 base from V and 7 bases from J; junction bases left unmatched: 10. CDR3 size: 16 residues. In nucleotides, the CDR3 is TGTGCCAGCAGCTTAGTCAACCAGGGGGTAAGGCAGCCCCAGCATTTT. Translating gives CASSLVNQGVRQPQHF.

In its sample, this clonotype was seen many times. The V gene is TRBV11-2, the J gene TRBJ2-5; 7 bases are shared with TRBD1. Germline-derived CDR1 and CDR2 are SGHAT and FQNNGV. CDR3 length: 17 residues. With V trimmed by 0 bases and J by 5 bases, 12 bases remained unmatched. The CDR3 spells CASSLDGVGTGVETQYF. In nucleotides, the CDR3 is TGTGCCAGCAGCTTAGACGGGGTTGGTACAGGGGTGGAGACCCAGTACTTC. Full variable domain (missing parts from reference TRBV11-2 and TRBJ2-5): EAGVAQSPRYKIIEKRQSVAFWCNPISGHATLYWYQQILGQGPKLLIQFQNNGVVDDSQLPKDRFSAERLKGVDSTLKIQPAKLEDSAVYLCASSLDGVGTGVETQYFGPGTRLLVL.

At least ten counts were recorded for this clonotype. This chain connects TRBV12-3 or TRBV12-4 to TRBJ2-3; D is possibly TRBD2 (5 bases). The CDR3 is 15 amino acids. V shed 3 bases and J shed 0 bases, with 10 bases lying between them. The CDR3 sequence: CASSFRSGSTDTQYF. CDR3 coding DNA: TGTGCCAGCAGTTTTCGGTCGGGGAGCACAGATACGCAGTATTTT.

This clonotype has ten or more counts. The chain joins TRBV7-9 to TRBJ2-2; the match to TRBD2 covers 8 bases. Losses at the gene ends were 5 bases for V and 2 bases for J; bases not matched to a gene: 4. The germline V gene encodes CDR1 SEHNR and CDR2 FQNEAQ (reference sequence). This CDR3 comprises 15 residues. Here the CDR3 reads CASSQGLANTGELFF. Written as DNA, the CDR3 is TGTGCCAGCAGCCAAGGACTAGCTAACACCGGGGAGCTGTTTTTT. Full variable domain (missing parts from reference TRBV7-9 and TRBJ2-2): DTGVSQNPRHKITKRGQNVTFRCDPISEHNRLYWYRQTLGQGPEFLTYFQNEAQLEKSRLLSDRFSAERPKGSFSTLEIQRTEQGDSAMYLCASSQGLANTGELFFGEGSRLTVL.

This clonotype was seen a handful of times. The chain employs TRBV11-3 and TRBJ1-5, with unresolved D. The CDR3 has 13 amino acids. Germline lookup yields CDR1 SGHNT and CDR2 YENEEA. Trimming removed 4 bases at V and 6 bases at J, with 10 bases between. The CDR3 nucleotides read TGTGCCAGCAGCTCAGAGGCTGGTCAGCCCCAGCATTTT. Translating it yields CASSSEAGQPQHF.